The next 10 T cell receptor beta chains were all read from a single sample in a study of response to subunit inactivated influenza vaccine. TCRdb used MiXCR to reprocess the RT-PCR reads, holding one entry per CDR3 protein. This sample has fewer than 250,000 distinct CDR3 sequences, with approximately 15% found just once. Sample: CD8+ T cells sorted from PBMCs, taken 4 to 6 days after vaccination. The receptor set was obtained from a man aged 45 to 65 who received an inactivated influenza vaccine.

This clonotype was counted between two and nine times. At one end, the junction sequence differs from germline, possibly due to a read error. This sequence joins TRBV6-1 and TRBJ2-1, with TRBD2 identical over 8 bases. Germline lookup yields CDR1 MNHNS and CDR2 SASEGT. There are 14 residues in the CDR3. The CDR3 spells CASSQAGAGNEQFF. CDR3 in DNA: TGTGCCAGCAGTCAAGCGGGGGCCGGCAATGAGCAGTTCTTC.

This clonotype was counted only a few times. The rearrangement joins TRBV4-3 to TRBJ2-7, with a weak D call TRBD1 (6 bases). Germline V gene lookup returns CDR1 LGHNA and CDR2 YSLEER. V was clipped by 3 bases and J by 2 bases, with 11 bases between them. The CDR3 length is 14 residues. CDR3 residues: CASSHDRTTYEQYF. DNA for the CDR3: TGCGCCAGCAGCCATGACAGGACCACCTACGAGCAGTACTTC.

This clonotype occurred a few times. The rearrangement links TRBV12-3 or TRBV12-4 to TRBJ2-1; TRBD1 might be the D (5 bases). The germline V and J ends were trimmed by 8 bases and 9 bases, with 17 bases remaining between them. This CDR3 has 13 residues. The CDR3 DNA reads TGTGCCAGCTCCTCCCCAGGGCCCACTGAGCAGTTCTTC. It encodes CASSSPGPTEQFF.

CDR3 sequence reads: CASSLVSRTDTQYF. The CDR3 DNA follows: TGTGCCAGCAGCTTAGTTAGCAGAACAGATACGCAGTATTTT. The chain employs TRBV7-9 and TRBJ2-3; D remains unclear. Germline-derived CDR1 and CDR2 are SEHNR and FQNEAQ (reference sequence). The CDR3 length is 14 residues. V gave up 1 base and J gave up 3 bases, with 8 bases separating them.

Only a few counts were recorded for this clonotype. The V and J genes are TRBV29-1 and TRBJ2-3; 10 bases agree with TRBD2. J lost 5 bases, V lost 3 bases, and 11 bases had no gene match. This CDR3 is 16 amino acids long. Per germline, CDR1 SQVTM and CDR2 ANQGSEA. The CDR3 protein is CSVDELAGERRDTQYF. CDR3 sequence (DNA): TGCAGCGTTGATGAGCTAGCGGGAGAACGAAGAGATACGCAGTATTTT.

This clonotype showed up just a few times. The V and J genes are TRBV7-6 and TRBJ2-1; D unclear. Germline V gene lookup returns CDR1 SGHVS and CDR2 FNYEAQ. V lost 3 bases and J 4 bases, leaving 4 bases between the germline ends. The CDR3 is 12 amino acids. CDR3: CASSFLYNEQFF. CDR3 DNA sequence: TGTGCCAGCAGCTTCTTATACAATGAGCAGTTCTTC.

This clonotype was seen only a few times. The chain carries TRBV2 and TRBJ2-2; weak D call: TRBD2 (6 bases). Germline V gene sequence: CDR1 SNHLY, CDR2 FYNNEI. V dropped 0 bases and J dropped 4 bases, with 9 bases sitting between them. CDR3 length equals 15 residues. The CDR3: CASSEADYPTGELFF. CDR3 nucleotide sequence: TGTGCCAGCAGTGAAGCGGACTATCCCACCGGGGAGCTGTTTTTT.

This clonotype showed up just once. The chain links TRBV2 to TRBJ2-1, with TRBD1 matching 10 bases. Unmatched junction bases numbered 6, after V lost 3 bases and J lost 7 bases. The length of the CDR3 is 15 residues. Looked up from germline, CDR1 is SNHLY and CDR2 is FYNNEI. The CDR3 is CASSDGDRGWNEQFF. The CDR3 DNA follows: TGTGCCAGCAGTGACGGGGACAGGGGATGGAATGAGCAGTTCTTC.

This clonotype was seen more than once but under ten times. J is TRBJ2-5 and V is TRBV2; 9 nucleotides line up with TRBD1. Germline assignment: CDR1 SNHLY and CDR2 FYNNEI. The CDR3 runs to 13 residues. The V gene end was trimmed by 7 bases and the J gene end by 5 bases; junction bases not matched to a gene: 5. The CDR3: CASIRTGVETQYF. The CDR3 DNA is TGTGCCAGCATTAGGACAGGGGTGGAGACCCAGTACTTC.

The chain links TRBV4-3 to TRBJ2-1; possibly TRBD2 for D (6 bases). CDR3 size: 19 residues. CDR1 and CDR2 from the germline V gene are LGHNA and YSLEER. Trimming left V 1 base short and J 1 base short, with 20 bases between. CDR3 residues: CASSQGGRWGLDSYNEQFF. CDR3 nucleotide sequence: TGCGCCAGCAGCCAAGGTGGGAGGTGGGGACTGGATTCCTACAATGAGCAGTTCTTC.